Sequencing of this T cell receptor (beta chain) was carried out in a study of graft-versus-host responses after intestinal transplantation. Study in general: Those transplanted obtained multivisceral, liver-intestinal, or isolated intestinal grafts. The study gave all recipients anti-thymocyte globulin induction, then tacrolimus and steroids for 2 to 3 years. Overall study findings and caveats: Investigators detected GvH clones in recipient marrow, with some emerging earlier in ileum or blood. Individuals carrying graft-donor T cell macrochimerism showed high graft-versus-host to host-versus-graft clonal ratios in allografts.

J gave up 1 base and V 4 bases, and 8 bases lay outside the gene matches. CDR3 length: 17 residues. Germline V gene data show CDR1 as SEHNR and CDR2 as FQNEAQ (reference sequence). Intraepithelial and lamina propria lymphocytes were freed from processed graft tissue. A remark on this clone: The antigen is unknown.

Sequenced by immunoSEQ multiplex PCR; TCRdb stores in-frame clones only, minus some. Among roughly 36,000 clones, about 85% were seen once, and the ten largest hold roughly 18%. Specimen: ileum tissue, collected around 200 days after intestinal transplant. V is TRBV7-9 and J is TRBJ2-1; the match to TRBD2 covers 9 bases. The source of this sequence is a human patient who received an intestinal transplant, so some T cells may come from the graft donor. The CDR3, as DNA: TGTGCCAGCAGCTCGGTGGTAGCGGGAGTGTCCTACAATGAGCAGTTCTTC. This sequence encodes CASSSVVAGVSYNEQFF. The full variable domain, its missing parts supplied by reference TRBV7-9 and TRBJ2-1, is DTGVSQNPRHKITKRGQNVTFRCDPISEHNRLYWYRQTLGQGPEFLTYFQNEAQLEKSRLLSDRFSAERPKGSFSTLEIQRTEQGDSAMYLCASSSVVAGVSYNEQFFGPGTRLTVL.